This entry features one TCR beta chain sequence. There is no known antigen for this receptor. No base quality information exists; no much larger clone differs at one position. The protocol used for the library was the immunoSEQ multiplex PCR assay. Genomic DNA extraction, TRB sequencing and normalization were performed by Adaptive Biotechnologies (Seattle, WA). As for the authors' bioinformatics: Clonality was calculated as one minus the Shannon entropy of productive TRB sequences, normalized by log2 of unique productive sequences. To identify KLL-specific clonotypes in tumors, TCRbeta CDR3 amino acid sequences were matched against the sequences from the tetramer-sorted sample of each patient. In its TCRdb copy, this immuneACCESS table keeps in-frame sequences only and misses some clones. Where compared with another copy, unresolved V genes explain less than half of these, and the others have no known cause. V, J and clone size reflect that table, while D and trimming were determined from the DNA. This sample holds under 30,000 clones; 70% to 90% were observed only once. The ten largest clones capture roughly 2.5% of the sample.

This sample was included in a study of tumor-infiltrating T cells and Merkel cell polyomavirus (dated by TCRdb to about 2017). Describing the broader study: CD8+ T cells specific for the Merkel cell polyomavirus KLL epitope were examined in Merkel cell carcinoma patients. Disease stage at presentation varied among the patients, and patient follow-up lasted a median of approximately 2.5 years, ranging from 1.1 to 6.0 years. The therapies patients received were varied and non-standardized, including chemotherapy, radiation and immunotherapies. In 14 to 15 samples, KLL-tetramer-sorted cells taken from blood or tumor-infiltrating lymphocytes underwent TRB sequencing, as did about a dozen matched whole-tumor samples. Most whole-tumor samples were approximately 25-micron curls cut from formalin-fixed, paraffin-embedded tissue blocks. Across the study, one tumor sample was obtained as a frozen nodal tumor digest and one as a flash-frozen core biopsy of a metastasis. What the authors observed across the whole study: Because only a single viral epitope was studied, T cells directed against other Merkel cell polyomavirus epitopes were not captured. The small sample size of the study (n of about twelve patients) is recognized as a limitation. KLL-specific TRB repertoires proved diverse and largely private: among 390 or so unique sequences, only one clonotype was public, and a couple of patients shared that clonotype. A significant MCC-specific survival advantage (P = 0.0051) was associated with tumors having more unique KLL-specific clonotypes (roughly 5-108 vs 0-3). A higher fraction of KLL-specific T cells within tumors (about 1.8-18% versus roughly 0-0.14%) was associated with significantly better MCC-specific survival.

The germline V gene supplies CDR1 SGHTA and CDR2 FQGNSA. At the junction V is shortened by 8 bases and J by 5 bases; bases outside the gene matches: 8. The CDR3 holds 13 amino acids from the cysteine to the phenylalanine. The entry retains the CDR3 DNA only, 39 bases that are in frame from base 1. Robust positive staining for Merkel cell polyomavirus Large T antigen was observed by immunohistochemistry in the tumors of all patients. Twelve Merkel cell carcinoma patients with robust KLL-tetramer+ populations, above 0.04% of CD8+ T cells, in blood and/or cultured TIL were included. All patients were identified as Caucasian, and a median age of roughly 60 years (range roughly 50 to 77 years) was recorded. Lymph node tumors were analyzed for patients with unknown primaries who presented with nodal disease, or when insufficient primary tissue was available.

The rearranged chain carries TRBV7-2 and TRBJ2-5; 7 central nucleotides agree with TRBD2. This sequence originates from a man aged 45-65 years with Merkel cell carcinoma. Material: lymph node tissue. The CDR3: CASCGSIMETQYF. The nucleotides are TGTGCCAGCTGCGGGAGTATTATGGAGACCCAGTACTTC.